Following are 25 T cell receptor beta chains from one sample sequenced in a study of T cell responses to AZD1222 COVID-19 vaccine. The data were produced by immunoSEQ multiplex PCR, yet TCRdb's version contains in-frame clones alone and is incomplete. In the table there are roughly 130,000 clones, about nine tenths of which are singletons. Sample: peripheral blood, taken on day 0 of AZD1222 vaccination. These receptors were obtained from an adult in good health.

Worth noting for this clone: Other nucleotide sequences in the sample specify the same CDR3. The gene calls are TRBV28 and TRBJ2-7, with TRBD1 matching 7 bases. The CDR3 spans 13 residues. Trimming removed 6 bases from V and 1 base from J; junction bases left unmatched: 3. CDR1 and CDR2 (germline): MDHEN, SYDVKM. CDR3 in DNA: TGTGCCAGCAGCTCGGGACAGTCCTACGAGCAGTACTTC. Its protein is CASSSGQSYEQYF.

The chain combines TRBV15 with TRBJ2-1; a possible D gene is TRBD1 (6 bases). The germline V and J ends were trimmed by 0 bases and 5 bases, with 11 bases remaining between them. Germline CDR1 is LNHNV and CDR2 is YYDKDF (reference sequence). This CDR3 is 15 amino acids long. In DNA form, the CDR3 reads TGTGCCACCAGCAGAGACAGGGGTAGGGACAATGAGCAGTTCTTC. It codes for CATSRDRGRDNEQFF.

The chain carries TRBV27 and TRBJ2-7; possibly TRBD1 or TRBD2 for D (6 bases each). Germline CDR1 MNHEY, CDR2 SMNVEV (reference sequence). V was clipped by 5 bases and J by 6 bases, with 17 bases between them. This CDR3 has 14 amino acids. The chain's CDR3 is CASSALQGAGEQYF. CDR3 nucleotide sequence: TGTGCCAGCAGTGCCCTACAGGGAGCGGGCGAGCAGTACTTC.

The gene calls are TRBV11-3 and TRBJ1-1; D may be TRBD1 (5 bases). V lost 5 bases to trimming and J lost 5 bases, with 12 bases between them. The CDR3 runs to 13 residues. Germline V CDR1 and CDR2: SGHNT, YENEEA. The chain's CDR3 is CASSMTVTTEAFF. The DNA for the CDR3 is TGTGCCAGCAGCATGACAGTTACGACTGAAGCTTTCTTT.

The rearrangement uses TRBV5-4 and TRBJ2-1; D may be TRBD2 (5 bases). The CDR3 spans 15 residues. Trimming shortened V by 0 bases and J by 2 bases, and 9 bases separated the two germline ends. The germline gives CDR1 SGHNT, CDR2 YYREEE (reference sequence). The CDR3 region is CASSLVRGTYNEQFF. Here the CDR3 DNA reads TGTGCCAGCAGCTTGGTACGGGGAACCTACAATGAGCAGTTCTTC.

In this sample, this clone is medium-sized (0.01 to 0.1%). The chain employs TRBV7-9 and TRBJ1-2; D is unclear. The V gene's germline CDR1 is SEHNR and CDR2 FQNEAQ (reference sequence). Between the trimmed V and J ends, which lost 5 bases and 5 bases, there was a span of 18 bases. This CDR3 has 15 amino acids. CDR3 protein: CASSHLAEDLYGYTF. CDR3 sequence (DNA): TGTGCCAGCAGCCACCTGGCGGAGGACCTATATGGCTACACCTTC.

The chain joins TRBV24-1 to TRBJ1-4, with 8 bases fitting TRBD1. Trimming cost V 3 bases and J 4 bases; bases outside gene matches: 6. CDR1 is KGHDR, CDR2 SFDVKD, per germline. The CDR3 totals 16 residues. The CDR3 here is CATSDGAGTGNEKLFF. As DNA, the CDR3 is TGTGCCACCAGTGATGGGGCGGGGACAGGTAATGAAAAACTGTTTTTT.

This chain uses TRBV27 with TRBJ2-7; no clear D. Trimming cost V 0 bases and J 7 bases, with 13 bases left between them. The V gene's germline CDR1 is MNHEY and CDR2 SMNVEV (reference sequence). The CDR3 sequence is 14 residues long. CDR3 loop: CASSLSSTPWEQYF. CDR3 DNA: TGTGCCAGCAGTTTATCGTCGACTCCGTGGGAGCAGTACTTC.

This clone was seen only once. The V gene is TRBV6-5, the J gene TRBJ1-4; TRBD1 might be the D (6 bases). This CDR3 has 13 residues. V was trimmed by 6 bases and J by 7 bases, leaving 12 bases between them. Germline assignment: CDR1 MNHEY and CDR2 SVGAGI. The DNA for the CDR3 is TGTGCCAGCAGGGGGGGGGCTTTTGAAAAACTGTTTTTT. Protein sequence: CASRGGAFEKLFF.

This sequence joins TRBV30 and TRBJ1-2, with a possible D match to TRBD1 (5 bases). Germline values: CDR1 GTSNPN, CDR2 SVGIG (reference sequence). V was pared by 4 bases and J by 5 bases, with 23 bases between. The CDR3 runs 16 residues. CDR3 in DNA: TGTGCCTGGATCCCCCCGGGAACCGGGGCCTATTATGGCTACACCTTC. Its protein is CAWIPPGTGAYYGYTF.

This rearrangement joins TRBV28 to TRBJ2-1; D uncertain. Trimming left V 5 bases short and J 5 bases short, with 4 bases between. The CDR3 has 11 amino acids. The V gene's germline CDR1 is MDHEN and CDR2 SYDVKM. The CDR3 bases are TGTGCCAGCAGTCCTGACAATGAGCAGTTCTTC. Its translation: CASSPDNEQFF.

The chain has TRBV25-1 and TRBJ1-5, with TRBD1 identical over 8 bases. Germline assignment: CDR1 MGHDK and CDR2 SYGVNS. V gave up 3 bases and J gave up 6 bases; unmatched junction bases: 4. The CDR3 extends over 14 amino acids. In DNA, the CDR3 is TGTGCCAGCAGTGAGCAGGGGGCGGGTCAGCCCCAGCATTTT. Residues: CASSEQGAGQPQHF.

The CDR3 sequence: CASSLYLGAEGNEQFF. The CDR3 region has the DNA TGCGCCAGCAGCTTGTATCTGGGGGCCGAGGGGAATGAGCAGTTCTTC. The chain is built from TRBV5-1 and TRBJ2-1, with D maybe TRBD1 (6 bases). This CDR3 has 16 residues. Per the germline V gene, CDR1 is SGHRS and CDR2 is YFSETQ. V was clipped by 1 base and J by 7 bases, with 18 bases between them.

V is TRBV5-1 and J is TRBJ2-7, with 8 bases identical to TRBD1. The trim removed 6 bases at V and 2 bases at J, leaving 7 bases unmatched. The CDR3 is made up of 14 amino acids. Germline assignment: CDR1 SGHRS and CDR2 YFSETQ. The CDR3 region is CASTPQGATYEQYF. CDR3 coding DNA: TGCGCCAGCACCCCCCAGGGGGCGACCTACGAGCAGTACTTC.

V gene TRBV5-1 combines with J gene TRBJ2-7; 7 bases map to TRBD1. Germline CDR1 reads SGHRS; CDR2 reads YFSETQ. J gave up 7 bases and V 4 bases, and 11 bases lay outside the gene matches. The CDR3 is made up of 14 amino acids. CDR3 nucleotide sequence: TGCGCCAGCAGCGAGGGACAGACCCTGGGGGAGCAGTACTTC. Residues: CASSEGQTLGEQYF.

The J gene is TRBJ2-3, the V gene TRBV19; the D is unclear. CDR1 and CDR2 from the germline V gene are LNHDA and SQIVND (reference sequence). The CDR3 runs 13 residues. Trimming pared 3 bases from V and 5 bases from J, leaving 9 bases between. The CDR3 DNA reads TGTGCCAGTAGTATTAGTAGGGTAGATACGCAGTATTTT. Translated: CASSISRVDTQYF.

This chain connects TRBV3-1 (or the pseudogene TRBV3-2) to TRBJ2-4; tentatively, D is TRBD2 (7 bases). Trimming cost V 3 bases and J 0 bases, with 12 bases left between them. Germline V gene data show CDR1 as LGHDT and CDR2 as YNNKEL (reference sequence). CDR3 length equals 16 residues. CDR3 DNA: TGTGCCAGCAGCCAGAGGGGGGGCCTAGCCAAAAACATTCAGTACTTC. It is translated as CASSQRGGLAKNIQYF.

The V call is TRBV4-2, the J call TRBJ1-4; a possible D gene is TRBD1 (5 bases). The V and J ends lost 3 bases and 8 bases respectively, with 22 bases between them. The CDR3 totals 17 residues. Germline V lookup: CDR1 LGHNA, CDR2 YNFKEQ. The CDR3 loop reads CASSQEGQGTVTEKLFF. The CDR3 DNA is TGTGCCAGCAGCCAGGAGGGCCAAGGGACGGTCACGGAAAAACTGTTTTTT.

The chain has TRBV11-2 and TRBJ1-5; the D is unclear. This CDR3 is built from 17 residues. The germline V gene encodes CDR1 SGHAT and CDR2 FQNNGV. The germline V and J ends were trimmed by 5 bases and 7 bases, with 24 bases remaining between them. The CDR3 DNA reads TGTGCCAGCAGCCGCGATTCGGCCACGAGTTCCTACCAGCCCCAGCATTTT. It codes for CASSRDSATSSYQPQHF.

This clone was picked up a small number of times. The V gene is TRBV7-9, the J gene TRBJ1-1, with D possibly matching TRBD1 (5 bases). The CDR3 sequence is 16 residues long. Germline V gene lookup returns CDR1 SEHNR and CDR2 FQNEAQ (reference sequence). CDR3 in amino acids: CAGEGSQDAMNTEAFF. The CDR3 DNA follows: TGTGCTGGAGAGGGCTCACAGGACGCAATGAACACTGAAGCTTTCTTT.

The V gene is TRBV19, the J gene TRBJ2-1; TRBD1 matches at 9 bases. CDR1 and CDR2 from the germline V gene are LNHDA and SQIVND (reference sequence). V lost 5 bases to trimming and J lost 6 bases; unmatched junction nucleotides: 11. The CDR3 consists of 16 residues. CDR3 DNA: TGTGCCAGTAGTGGATACCGGGACAGGGCGGCCAATGAGCAGTTCTTC. Its translation is CASSGYRDRAANEQFF.

This CDR3 is CASREGQGARTEAFF. DNA for the CDR3: TGTGCCAGCAGGGAGGGACAGGGGGCTCGCACTGAAGCTTTCTTT. The chain employs TRBV28 and TRBJ1-1, with TRBD1 identical over 12 bases. J was trimmed by 4 bases and V by 6 bases; bases with no gene match: 6. The CDR3 has 15 residues. Germline CDR1 reads MDHEN; CDR2 reads SYDVKM. Filled out from reference TRBV28 and TRBJ1-1, the complete variable domain reads DVKVTQSSRYLVKRTGEKVFLECVQDMDHENMFWYRQDPGLGLRLIYFSYDVKMKEKGDIPEGYSVSREKKERFSLILESASTNQTSMYLCASREGQGARTEAFFGQGTRLTVV.

The CDR3 loop is CAISENTYTGELFF. DNA for the CDR3: TGTGCCATCAGTGAAAACACGTACACCGGGGAGCTGTTTTTT. The chain couples TRBV10-3 to TRBJ2-2; no definite D call. Germline CDR1 ENHRY, CDR2 SYGVKD. Between the trimmed V and J ends, which lost 3 bases and 3 bases, there was a span of 8 bases. The CDR3 contains 14 residues.

The chain links TRBV7-9 to TRBJ1-1; D remains unclear. Germline CDR1 is SEHNR and CDR2 is FQNEAQ (reference sequence). The CDR3 is 16 residues long. V was trimmed by 0 bases and J by 3 bases, leaving 14 bases between them. The CDR3 sequence is CASSLARTSGDTEAFF. In nucleotides, the CDR3 is TGTGCCAGCAGCTTAGCGAGGACGTCGGGCGACACTGAAGCTTTCTTT.

The gene calls are TRBV7-9 and TRBJ1-6; TRBD1 is a possible D gene (5 bases). The CDR3 is 14 amino acids. The V gene's germline CDR1 is SEHNR and CDR2 FQNEAQ (reference sequence). V shed 3 bases and J shed 8 bases, with 11 bases lying between them. CDR3 bases: TGTGCCAGCAGCTTTGGGGGGTCGGATTCACCCCTCCACTTT. Translation gives CASSFGGSDSPLHF.